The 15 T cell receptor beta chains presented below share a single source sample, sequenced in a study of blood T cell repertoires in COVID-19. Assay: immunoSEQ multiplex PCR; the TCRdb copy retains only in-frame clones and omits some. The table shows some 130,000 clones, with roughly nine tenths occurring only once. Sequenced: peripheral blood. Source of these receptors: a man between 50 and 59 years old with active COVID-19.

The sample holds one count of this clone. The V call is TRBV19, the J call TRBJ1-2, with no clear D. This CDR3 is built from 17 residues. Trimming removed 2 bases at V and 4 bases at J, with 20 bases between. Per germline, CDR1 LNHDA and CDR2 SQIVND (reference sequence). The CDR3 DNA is TGTGCCAGTAGTATACGGAGGCCCCCTGCACGTGGCTATGGCTACACCTTC. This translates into CASSIRRPPARGYGYTF.

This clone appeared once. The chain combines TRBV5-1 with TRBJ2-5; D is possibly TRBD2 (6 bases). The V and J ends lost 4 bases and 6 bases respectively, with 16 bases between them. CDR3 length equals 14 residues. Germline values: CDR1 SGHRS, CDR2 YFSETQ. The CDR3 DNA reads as TGCGCCAGCAGCCCGGGGGAAGGGGCCCAGACCCAGTACTTC. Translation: CASSPGEGAQTQYF.

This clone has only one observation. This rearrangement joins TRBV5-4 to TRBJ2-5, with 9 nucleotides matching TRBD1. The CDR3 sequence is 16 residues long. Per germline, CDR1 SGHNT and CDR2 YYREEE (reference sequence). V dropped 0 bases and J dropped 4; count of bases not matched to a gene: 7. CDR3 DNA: TGTGCCAGCAGCTTGGGGGACAGGGTATTTGGAGAGACCCAGTACTTC. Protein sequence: CASSLGDRVFGETQYF. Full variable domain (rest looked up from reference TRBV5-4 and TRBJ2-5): ETGVTQSPTHLIKTRGQQVTLRCSSQSGHNTVSWYQQALGQGPQFIFQYYREEENGRGNFPPRFSGLQFPNYSSELNVNALELDDSALYLCASSLGDRVFGETQYFGPGTRLLVL.

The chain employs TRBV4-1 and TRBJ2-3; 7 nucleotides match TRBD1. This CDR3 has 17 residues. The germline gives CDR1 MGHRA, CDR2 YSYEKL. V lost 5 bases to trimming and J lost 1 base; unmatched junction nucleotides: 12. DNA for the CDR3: TGCGCCAGCAGCGCCCAGACAGGGAAACTCGGCACAGATACGCAGTATTTT. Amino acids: CASSAQTGKLGTDTQYF.

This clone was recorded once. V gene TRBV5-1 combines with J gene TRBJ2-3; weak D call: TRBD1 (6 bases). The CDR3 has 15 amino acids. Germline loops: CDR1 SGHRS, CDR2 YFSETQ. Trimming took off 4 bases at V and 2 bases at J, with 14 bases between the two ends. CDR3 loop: CASSRTGQYTDTQYF. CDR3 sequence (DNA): TGCGCCAGCAGCAGGACTGGACAGTACACAGATACGCAGTATTTT.

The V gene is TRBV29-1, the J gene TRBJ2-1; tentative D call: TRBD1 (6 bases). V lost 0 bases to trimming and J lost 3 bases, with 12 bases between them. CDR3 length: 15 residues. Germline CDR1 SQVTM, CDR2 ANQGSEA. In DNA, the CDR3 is TGCAGCGTTGAAGATGGCCTACAGGGCTACAATGAGCAGTTCTTC. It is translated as CSVEDGLQGYNEQFF.

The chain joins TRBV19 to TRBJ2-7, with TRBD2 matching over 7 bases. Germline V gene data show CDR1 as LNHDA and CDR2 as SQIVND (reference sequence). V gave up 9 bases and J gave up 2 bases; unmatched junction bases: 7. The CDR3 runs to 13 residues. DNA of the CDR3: TGTGCCAGATTATCAGGACTAGCCTACGAGCAGTACGTC. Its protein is CARLSGLAYEQYV.

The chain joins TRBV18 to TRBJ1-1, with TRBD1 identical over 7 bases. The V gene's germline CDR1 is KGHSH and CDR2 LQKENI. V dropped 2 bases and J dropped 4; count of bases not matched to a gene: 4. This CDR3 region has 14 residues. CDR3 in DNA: TGTGCCAGCTCACCAAGGCAGGGGGTCACTGAAGCTTTCTTT. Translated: CASSPRQGVTEAFF.

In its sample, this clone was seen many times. The CDR3 DNA reads TGTGCCAGCAGCGTTACAGAATCTGGGGCCAACGTCCTGACTTTC. It encodes CASSVTESGANVLTF. The V and J genes are TRBV7-9 and TRBJ2-6; D call uncertain. Germline CDR1 SEHNR, CDR2 FQNEAQ (reference sequence). The CDR3 spans 15 residues. The germline V and J ends were trimmed by 5 bases and 1 base, with 9 bases remaining between them.

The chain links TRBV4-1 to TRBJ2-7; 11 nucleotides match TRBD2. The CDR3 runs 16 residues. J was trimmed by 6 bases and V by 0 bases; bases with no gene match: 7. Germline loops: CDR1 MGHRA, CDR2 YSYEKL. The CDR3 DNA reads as TGCGCCAGCAGCCAAGAGCCATTAGCGGGGGGGCGCGAGCAGTACTTC. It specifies CASSQEPLAGGREQYF.

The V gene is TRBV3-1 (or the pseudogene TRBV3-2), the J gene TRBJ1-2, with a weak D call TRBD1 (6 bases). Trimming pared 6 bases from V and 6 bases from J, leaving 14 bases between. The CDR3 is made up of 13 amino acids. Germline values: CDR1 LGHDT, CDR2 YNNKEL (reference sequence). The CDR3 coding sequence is TGTGCCAGCAGGTTAGCACAGGGAAATGGCTACACCTTC. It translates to CASRLAQGNGYTF.

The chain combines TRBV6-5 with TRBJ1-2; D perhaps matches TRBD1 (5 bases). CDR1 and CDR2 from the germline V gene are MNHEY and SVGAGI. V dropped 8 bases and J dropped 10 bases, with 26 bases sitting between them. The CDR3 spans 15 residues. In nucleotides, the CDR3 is TGTGCCAGCTCTCGCCGACCCGGGGGGAATGATGCCTACACCTTC. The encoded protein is CASSRRPGGNDAYTF.

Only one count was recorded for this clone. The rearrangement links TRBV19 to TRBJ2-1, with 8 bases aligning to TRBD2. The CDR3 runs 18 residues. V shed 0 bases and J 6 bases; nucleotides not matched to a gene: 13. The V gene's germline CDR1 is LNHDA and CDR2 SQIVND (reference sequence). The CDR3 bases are TGTGCCAGTAGTATAGAAGGGCCTAGCGGGTCTTTGCGCAATGAGCAGTTCTTC. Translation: CASSIEGPSGSLRNEQFF.

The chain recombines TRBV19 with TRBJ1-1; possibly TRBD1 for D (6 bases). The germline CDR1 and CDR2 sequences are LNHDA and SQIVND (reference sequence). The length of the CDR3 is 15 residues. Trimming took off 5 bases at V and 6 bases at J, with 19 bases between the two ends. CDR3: CASSPDRTRRSEAFF. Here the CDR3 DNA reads TGTGCCAGTAGTCCCGACAGGACCCGGAGGTCTGAAGCTTTCTTT.

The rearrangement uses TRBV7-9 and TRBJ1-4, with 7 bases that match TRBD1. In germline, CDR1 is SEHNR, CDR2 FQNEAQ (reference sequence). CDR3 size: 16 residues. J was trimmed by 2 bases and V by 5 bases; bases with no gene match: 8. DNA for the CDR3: TGTGCCAGCAGCCAAAATCAACAGGGGACTAATGAAAAACTGTTTTTT. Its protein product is CASSQNQQGTNEKLFF. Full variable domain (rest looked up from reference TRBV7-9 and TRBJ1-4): DTGVSQNPRHKITKRGQNVTFRCDPISEHNRLYWYRQTLGQGPEFLTYFQNEAQLEKSRLLSDRFSAERPKGSFSTLEIQRTEQGDSAMYLCASSQNQQGTNEKLFFGSGTQLSVL.